This paragraph reports one T cell receptor beta chain. The record originates from a study of blood T cell repertoires in COVID-19. Study-wide context: Collection of acute and convalescent COVID-19 samples took place in the United States, Italy and Spain. In each case, the material was cDNA or gDNA derived from T cells, B-cell-depleted T cells, or PBMCs.

Assay used: immunoSEQ multiplex PCR; TCRdb lists only in-frame clones, some missing. This table holds a few hundred thousand clones, around 86% found once. The CDR3 is 13 residues long. V lost 3 bases and J lost 2, with 6 bases in between. Germline loops: CDR1 SEHNR, CDR2 FQNEAQ (reference sequence). The sample taken for sequencing was peripheral blood. The source is a man aged 60 to 69 with acute or convalescent COVID-19. V is TRBV7-9 and J is TRBJ2-3; D uncertain. The CDR3 spells CASSFRVTDTQYF. The CDR3 region has the DNA TGTGCCAGCAGCTTTCGGGTCACAGATACGCAGTATTTT. Full variable domain (remainder filled in from reference TRBV7-9 and TRBJ2-3): DTGVSQNPRHKITKRGQNVTFRCDPISEHNRLYWYRQTLGQGPEFLTYFQNEAQLEKSRLLSDRFSAERPKGSFSTLEIQRTEQGDSAMYLCASSFRVTDTQYFGPGTRLTVL.